This is a list of T cell receptor beta chains from one sample in a study of T cell changes during pregnancy in multiple sclerosis. Sequenced by immunoSEQ multiplex PCR; TCRdb stores in-frame clones only, minus some. Here the sample spans tens of thousands of clones, 80% to 95% being singletons. Sequenced material: peripheral blood, taken in the first trimester of pregnancy. The receptors shown here come from a female donor in good health, enrolled as a control in a pregnancy study. Each CDR3 is given with its conserved first and last residue. Each record gives: CDR3 length, clone size, V gene, J gene, D gene, CDR3 DNA, CDR3 protein. A D gene is named only where the DNA matches it firmly. Not all rows give a size; the values are once, few, many and, for expanded clones, a class.

>14|-|TRBV11-2|TRBJ2-5|-
TGTGCCAGCAGCTCCAATTCGGGGTCGGAGACCCAGTACTTC
CASSSNSGSETQYF
>15|-|TRBV5-1|TRBJ2-7|-
TGCGCCAGCAGCTTGGCGACTTTAAACTCCTACGAGCAGTACTTC
CASSLATLNSYEQYF
>12|-|TRBV28|TRBJ2-7|-
TGTGCCAGCAACCTACGGGGGAGCGAGCAGTACTTC
CASNLRGSEQYF
>14|once|TRBV6-4|TRBJ2-3|-
TGTGCCAGCAGTGACTCCGACTCTTCAGATACGCAGTATTTT
CASSDSDSSDTQYF
>14|once|TRBV7-8|TRBJ1-2|TRBD1
TGTGCCAGCAGCTTACGGACAGGCAAATATGGCTACACCTTC
CASSLRTGKYGYTF
>15|-|TRBV5-5|TRBJ2-7|TRBD1
TGTGCCAGCAGCGAGACAGGGCTACTATCCTACGAGCAGTACTTC
CASSETGLLSYEQYF
>13|-|TRBV4-1|TRBJ2-1|-
TGCGCCAGCAGCCATCCGTCCTACAATGAGCAGTTCTTC
CASSHPSYNEQFF
>18|-|TRBV10-1|TRBJ2-1|TRBD2
TGCGCCAACCCCGGACTAGCGGGAGGGAGGGGGATTTACAATGAGCAGTTCTTC
CANPGLAGGRGIYNEQFF
>15|-|TRBV5-4|TRBJ1-2|TRBD1
TGTGCCAGCAGCCCACCCGGGACAGCGATTTATGGCTACACCTTC
CASSPPGTAIYGYTF
>12|few|TRBV29-1|TRBJ1-2|TRBD1
TGCAGCGTTGGGACAGGGGGGCGAGGCTACACCTTC
CSVGTGGRGYTF
>16|-|TRBV1|TRBJ2-1|-
TGCACCAGCAGCCACCTCTCGACGAGGACCTACAATGAGCAGTTCTTC
CTSSHLSTRTYNEQFF
>15|-|TRBV5-1|TRBJ2-7|-
TGCGCCAGCAGCCCCGTTGGCGGGCTCTCCTACGAGCAGTACTTC
CASSPVGGLSYEQYF
>12|few|TRBV29-1|TRBJ1-1|-
TGCAGCGTTAGCCCGGGAATCACTGAAGCTTTCTTT
CSVSPGITEAFF
>16|-|TRBV7-9|TRBJ2-1|-
TGTGCCAGCAGCCCCGCGAGACTAGGGCGAGGTAGAGGGCAGTTCTTC
CASSPARLGRGRGQFF
>12|-|TRBV29-1|TRBJ1-2|-
TGCAGCGTTGCAGGATCTAACTATGGCTACACCTTC
CSVAGSNYGYTF
>16|-|TRBV5-4|TRBJ2-2|TRBD2
TGTGCCAGCAGCCTGGGACTAGCGGGAGGGAGTAGGGAGCTGTTTTTT
CASSLGLAGGSRELFF
>15|-|TRBV4-1|TRBJ1-5|-
TGCGCCAGCAGCCAAGATTTCGGTAGCAATCAGCCCCAGCATTTT
CASSQDFGSNQPQHF
>15|-|TRBV6-4|TRBJ2-7|TRBD2
TGTGCCAGCAGTGGGCCCCGAGCGGGAGCCTACGAGCAGTACTTC
CASSGPRAGAYEQYF
>13|once|TRBV5-6|TRBJ1-1|-
TGTGCCAGCAGCTCGAAGCCGAACACTGAAGCTTTCTTT
CASSSKPNTEAFF
>17|-|TRBV2|TRBJ2-1|-
TGTGCCAGCAGTGAAGATTCTCTAGGGTGGGGCCAGAATGAGCAGTTCTTC
CASSEDSLGWGQNEQFF
>12|-|TRBV28|TRBJ1-2|-
TGTGCCAGCACTCTAAATTACTATGGCTACACCTTC
CASTLNYYGYTF
>17|once|TRBV4-2|TRBJ2-1|TRBD2
TGTGCCAGCAGCCAAGATAGCACTAGCGGGACTTACAATGAGCAGTTCTTC
CASSQDSTSGTYNEQFF
>14|-|TRBV29-1|TRBJ2-3|TRBD1
TGCAGCGTCGAAACAGGGGGACGCACAGATACGCAGTATTTT
CSVETGGRTDTQYF
>17|-|TRBV7-2|TRBJ2-7|TRBD1
TGTGCCAGCAGCCCCCGAGCAGGGGGCGCAAGATCCTACGAGCAGTACTTC
CASSPRAGGARSYEQYF
>11|-|TRBV7-9|TRBJ1-1|TRBD1
TGTGTTTACGACAGGGACACTGAAGCTTTCTTT
CVYDRDTEAFF
>13|-|TRBV28|TRBJ2-1|-
TGTGCCAGCAGCCCAATATCCGCGTTGGAGCAGTTCTTC
CASSPISALEQFF
>14|once|TRBV27|TRBJ2-7|TRBD1
TGTGCCAGCAGGCTAGACAGGGGAAACTACGAGCAGTACTTC
CASRLDRGNYEQYF
>16|-|TRBV7-9|TRBJ2-7|TRBD2
TGTGCCAGCACCAGTTCGGACGGCGGGAGGTTCAACGAGCAGTACTTC
CASTSSDGGRFNEQYF
>12|once|TRBV6-4|TRBJ1-2|-
TGTGCCAGCAGGGATGGGGGGAACGGCTACACCTTC
CASRDGGNGYTF
>15|-|TRBV5-1|TRBJ2-1|TRBD1
TGCGCCAGCGGCGCCTGGACAGGGGACTACAATGAGCAGTTCTTC
CASGAWTGDYNEQFF
>13|-|TRBV30|TRBJ2-7|TRBD1
TGTGCCTGGAGGTTGGGACAGTCCTACGAGCAGTACTTC
CAWRLGQSYEQYF
>16|-|TRBV28|TRBJ2-3|TRBD2
TGTGCCAGCAGTTCCGAGACTAGCTCCCGGGGAGATACGCAGTATTTT
CASSSETSSRGDTQYF
>18|-|TRBV23-1|TRBJ2-7|-
TGCGCCAGCAGGACCCGACGTGGGCACAAACCGAGCTCCTACGAGCAGTACTTC
CASRTRRGHKPSSYEQYF
>13|-|TRBV6-6|TRBJ2-7|TRBD2
TGTGCCAGCAACTTAGCGGGAGTAGGCGAGCAGTACTTC
CASNLAGVGEQYF
>14|-|TRBV28|TRBJ1-5|-
TGTGCCAGCAGAGCTGACAGTACCAATCAGCCCCAGCATTTT
CASRADSTNQPQHF
>16|-|TRBV7-8|TRBJ1-2|TRBD1
TGTGCCAGCAGCTCATTAGGGGGGACAGGGCCGGATGGCTACACCTTC
CASSSLGGTGPDGYTF
>14|-|TRBV13|TRBJ2-7|TRBD2
TGTGCCAGCAGCTTAGGGCAGGGAGGGAACGAGCAGTACTTC
CASSLGQGGNEQYF
>14|-|TRBV5-1|TRBJ1-3|-
TGCGCCAGCAGCTTATGGGGGCCCGGAAACACCATATATTTT
CASSLWGPGNTIYF